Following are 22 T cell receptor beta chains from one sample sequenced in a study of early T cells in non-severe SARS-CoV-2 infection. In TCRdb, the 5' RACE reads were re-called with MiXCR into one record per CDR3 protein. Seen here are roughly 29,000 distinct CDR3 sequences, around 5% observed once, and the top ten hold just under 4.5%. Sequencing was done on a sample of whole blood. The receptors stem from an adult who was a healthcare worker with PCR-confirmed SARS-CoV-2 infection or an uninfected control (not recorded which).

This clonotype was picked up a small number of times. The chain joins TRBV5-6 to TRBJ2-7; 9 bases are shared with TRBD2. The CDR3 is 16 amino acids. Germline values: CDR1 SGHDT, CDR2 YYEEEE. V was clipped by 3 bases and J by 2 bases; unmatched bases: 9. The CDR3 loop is CASSSFRTSVPYEQYF. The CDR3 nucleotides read TGTGCCAGCAGCTCCTTCAGGACTAGCGTCCCCTACGAGCAGTACTTC.

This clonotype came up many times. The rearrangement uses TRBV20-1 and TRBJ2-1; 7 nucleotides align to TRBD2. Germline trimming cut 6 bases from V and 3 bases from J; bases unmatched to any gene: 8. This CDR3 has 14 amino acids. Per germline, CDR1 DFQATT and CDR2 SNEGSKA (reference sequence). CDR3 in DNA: TGCAGTGCGCTAACTAGCGTGAGCTACAATGAGCAGTTCTTC. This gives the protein CSALTSVSYNEQFF.

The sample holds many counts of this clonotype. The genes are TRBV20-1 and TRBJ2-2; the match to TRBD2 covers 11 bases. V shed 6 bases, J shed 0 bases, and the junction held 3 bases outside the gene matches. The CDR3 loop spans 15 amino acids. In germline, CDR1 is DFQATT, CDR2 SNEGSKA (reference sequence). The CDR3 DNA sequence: TGCAGTGCCCGACTAGCGGGACCGAACACCGGGGAGCTGTTTTTT. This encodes CSARLAGPNTGELFF.

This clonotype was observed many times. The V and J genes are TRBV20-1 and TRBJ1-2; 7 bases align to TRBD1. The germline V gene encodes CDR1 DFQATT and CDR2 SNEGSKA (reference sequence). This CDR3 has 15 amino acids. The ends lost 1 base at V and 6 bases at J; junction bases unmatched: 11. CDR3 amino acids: CSARGGDSSVHGYTF. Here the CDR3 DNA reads TGCAGTGCTAGAGGGGGGGACAGTTCGGTTCATGGCTACACCTTC.

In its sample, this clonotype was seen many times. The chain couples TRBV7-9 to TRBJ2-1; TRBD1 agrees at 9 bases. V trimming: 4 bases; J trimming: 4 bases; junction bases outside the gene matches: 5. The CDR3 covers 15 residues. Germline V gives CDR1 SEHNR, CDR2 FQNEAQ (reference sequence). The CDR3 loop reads CASSSGTGTYNEQFF. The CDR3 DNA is TGTGCCAGCAGCTCCGGGACAGGGACATACAATGAGCAGTTCTTC.

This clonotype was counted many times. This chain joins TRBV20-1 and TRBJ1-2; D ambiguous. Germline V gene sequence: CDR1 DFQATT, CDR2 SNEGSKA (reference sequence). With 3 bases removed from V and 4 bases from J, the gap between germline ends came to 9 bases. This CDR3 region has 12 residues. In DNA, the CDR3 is TGCAGTGCTAGCGTGTCGGTCTATGGCTACACCTTC. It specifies CSASVSVYGYTF.

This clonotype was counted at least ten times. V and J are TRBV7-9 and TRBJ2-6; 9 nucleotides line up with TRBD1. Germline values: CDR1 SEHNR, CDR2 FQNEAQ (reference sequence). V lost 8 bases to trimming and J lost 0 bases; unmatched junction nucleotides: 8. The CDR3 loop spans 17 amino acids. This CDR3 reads CASDWDRADSGANVLTF. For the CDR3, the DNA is TGTGCCAGCGACTGGGACAGGGCGGACTCTGGGGCCAACGTCCTGACTTTC.

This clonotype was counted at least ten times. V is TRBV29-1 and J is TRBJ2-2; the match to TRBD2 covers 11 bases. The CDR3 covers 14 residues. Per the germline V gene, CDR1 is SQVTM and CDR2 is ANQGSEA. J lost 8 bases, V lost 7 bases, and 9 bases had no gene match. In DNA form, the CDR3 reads TGCAGCGCCGATAGCGGGAGGGCCGGAGGGGAGCTGTTTTTT. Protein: CSADSGRAGGELFF.

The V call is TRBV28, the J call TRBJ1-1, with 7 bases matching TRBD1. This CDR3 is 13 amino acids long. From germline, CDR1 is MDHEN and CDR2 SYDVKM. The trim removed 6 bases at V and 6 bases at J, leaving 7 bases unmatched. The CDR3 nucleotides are TGTGCCAGCAGAAGACAGGGTTTGGCTGAAGCTTTCTTT. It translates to CASRRQGLAEAFF.

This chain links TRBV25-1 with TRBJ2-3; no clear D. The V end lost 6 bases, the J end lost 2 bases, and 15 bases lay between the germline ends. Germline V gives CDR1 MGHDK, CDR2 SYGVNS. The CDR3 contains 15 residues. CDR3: CASSPTAWDTDTQYF. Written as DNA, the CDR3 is TGTGCCAGCAGCCCGACCGCTTGGGACACAGATACGCAGTATTTT.

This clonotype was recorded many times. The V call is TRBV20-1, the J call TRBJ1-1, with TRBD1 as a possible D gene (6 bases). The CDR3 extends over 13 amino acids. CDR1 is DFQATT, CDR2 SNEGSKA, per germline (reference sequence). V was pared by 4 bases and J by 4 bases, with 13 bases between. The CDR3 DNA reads TGCAGTGCTAACCCACAGGGCCTCACTGAAGCTTTCTTT. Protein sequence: CSANPQGLTEAFF.

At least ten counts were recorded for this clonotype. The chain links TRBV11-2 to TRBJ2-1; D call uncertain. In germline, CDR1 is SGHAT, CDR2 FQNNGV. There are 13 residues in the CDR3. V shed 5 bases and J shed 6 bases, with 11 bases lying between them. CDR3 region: CASSVGSGNEQFF. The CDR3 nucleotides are TGTGCCAGCAGCGTGGGATCCGGCAATGAGCAGTTCTTC.

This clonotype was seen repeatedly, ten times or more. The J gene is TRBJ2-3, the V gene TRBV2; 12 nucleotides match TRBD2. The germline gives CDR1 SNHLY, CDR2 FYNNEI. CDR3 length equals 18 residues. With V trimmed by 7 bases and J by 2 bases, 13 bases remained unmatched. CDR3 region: CASTGGLAGGPDTDTQYF. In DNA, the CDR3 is TGTGCCAGCACCGGAGGCCTAGCGGGAGGGCCGGACACAGATACGCAGTATTTT.

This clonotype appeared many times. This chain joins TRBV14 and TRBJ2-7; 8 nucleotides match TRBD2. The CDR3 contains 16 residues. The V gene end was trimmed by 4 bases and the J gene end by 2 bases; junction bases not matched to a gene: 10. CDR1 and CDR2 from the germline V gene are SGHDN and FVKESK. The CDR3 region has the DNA TGTGCCAGCAGCCCCGTAGCGGGACTCGGCCCCTACGAGCAGTACTTC. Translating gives CASSPVAGLGPYEQYF. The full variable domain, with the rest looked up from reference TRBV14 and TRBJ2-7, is EAGVTQFPSHSVIEKGQTVTLRCDPISGHDNLYWYRRVMGKEIKFLLHFVKESKQDESGMPNNRFLAERTGGTYSTLKVQPAELEDSGVYFCASSPVAGLGPYEQYFGPGTRLTVT.

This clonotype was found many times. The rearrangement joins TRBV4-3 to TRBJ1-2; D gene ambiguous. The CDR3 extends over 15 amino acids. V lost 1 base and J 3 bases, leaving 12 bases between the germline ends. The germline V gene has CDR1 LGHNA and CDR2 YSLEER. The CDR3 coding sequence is TGCGCCAGCAGCCAAGGGACCGGTCTACACTATGGCTACACCTTC. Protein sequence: CASSQGTGLHYGYTF.

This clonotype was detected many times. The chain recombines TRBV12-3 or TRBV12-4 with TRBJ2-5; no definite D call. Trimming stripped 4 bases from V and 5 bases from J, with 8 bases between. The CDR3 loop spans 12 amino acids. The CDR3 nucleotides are TGTGCCAGCAGTTGGGGTTTTGAGACCCAGTACTTC. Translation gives CASSWGFETQYF.

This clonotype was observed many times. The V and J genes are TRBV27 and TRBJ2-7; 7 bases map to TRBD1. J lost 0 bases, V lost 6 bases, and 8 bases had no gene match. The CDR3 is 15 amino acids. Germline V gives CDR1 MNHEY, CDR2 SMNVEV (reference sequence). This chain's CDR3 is CASSPLDRYSYEQYF. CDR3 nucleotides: TGTGCCAGCAGCCCCCTGGACAGGTACTCCTACGAGCAGTACTTC.

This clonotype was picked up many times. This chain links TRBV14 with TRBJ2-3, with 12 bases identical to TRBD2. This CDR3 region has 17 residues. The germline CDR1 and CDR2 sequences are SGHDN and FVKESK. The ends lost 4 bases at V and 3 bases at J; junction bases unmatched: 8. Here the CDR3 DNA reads TGTGCCAGCAGCCTTGATGGACTAGCGGGACGGACAGATACGCAGTATTTT. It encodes CASSLDGLAGRTDTQYF.

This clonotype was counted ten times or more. DNA of the CDR3: TGTGCCAGCAGTTTGGGCGGGAGTACGGGAGAGACCCAGTACTTC. It specifies CASSLGGSTGETQYF. The chain recombines TRBV12-3 or TRBV12-4 with TRBJ2-5; 7 bases align to TRBD2. V was clipped by 3 bases and J by 4 bases; unmatched bases: 8. This CDR3 contains 15 residues.

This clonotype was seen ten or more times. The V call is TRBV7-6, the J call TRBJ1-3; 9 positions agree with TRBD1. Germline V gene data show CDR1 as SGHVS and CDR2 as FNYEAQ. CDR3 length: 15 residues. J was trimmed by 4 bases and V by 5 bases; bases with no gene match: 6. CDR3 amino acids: CASSPTGQGGNTIYF. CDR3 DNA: TGTGCCAGCAGCCCGACGGGACAGGGCGGAAACACCATATATTTT.

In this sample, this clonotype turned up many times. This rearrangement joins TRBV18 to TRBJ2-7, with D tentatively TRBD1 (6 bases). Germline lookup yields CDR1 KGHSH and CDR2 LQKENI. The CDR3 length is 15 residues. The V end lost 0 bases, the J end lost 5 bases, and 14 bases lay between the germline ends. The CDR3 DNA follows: TGTGCCAGCTCACCACCCGGAAACAGGGAGAACGAGCAGTACTTC. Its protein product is CASSPPGNRENEQYF.

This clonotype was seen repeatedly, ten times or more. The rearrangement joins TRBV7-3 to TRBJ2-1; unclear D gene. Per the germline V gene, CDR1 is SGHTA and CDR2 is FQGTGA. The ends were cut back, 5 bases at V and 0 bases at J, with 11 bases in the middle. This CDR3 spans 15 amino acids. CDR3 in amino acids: CASSARLGSYNEQFF. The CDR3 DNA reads TGTGCCAGCAGCGCCCGATTAGGCTCCTACAATGAGCAGTTCTTC.